This T cell receptor beta chain was recovered during a study of blood T cell repertoires in COVID-19. As for the study in general: Sites in the United States, Italy and Spain provided acute and convalescent COVID-19 samples. PBMCs, B-cell-depleted T cells, or T cells were the source of the cDNA or gDNA that made up the material.

The protocol was immunoSEQ multiplex PCR, while the TCRdb copy is restricted to in-frame clones and leaves out a portion. The table has a few hundred thousand clones, 70% to 90% seen once; the top ten hold under 2.5%. Participant ages covered about 18 to 100 years across 24 US areas. Cohorts were determined from participant-reported clinical history. V was trimmed by 2 bases and J by 2 bases, leaving 13 bases between them. This CDR3 region has 16 residues. CDR1 is MNHEY, CDR2 SVGEGT, per germline. The gene calls are TRBV6-2 or TRBV6-3 and TRBJ2-1; D unclear. The sequenced sample consisted of PBMCs or T cells enriched from blood (not recorded which). This receptor was identified in a man aged 30 to 45 who had recovered from COVID-19. The CDR3 DNA reads TGTGCCAGCAGTTACCGCGGCCGGTGGGCCTACAATGAGCAGTTCTTC. Its protein is CASSYRGRWAYNEQFF.